This TCR beta chain was captured in a study of regulatory T cells in long-lasting Graves disease. According to the study, TCR beta libraries were built with iRepertoire HTBI primers and CDR3-region Arm-PCR. TCRdb reprocessed the multiplex PCR reads via MiXCR and lists one record per CDR3 protein. This sample has a few hundred thousand distinct CDR3 sequences, with 14% found just once. This clonotype was seen a handful of times. Time point specified: newly diagnosed GD, antithyroid drugs for less than 3 months. Scientists built the TCR library using RNA that was extracted from PBMCs. These data also formed part of another study, on T cells in Graves' hyperthyroidism and ophthalmopathy.

The source was peripheral blood mononuclear cells (PBMCs), collected at new diagnosis, from a patient treated with antithyroid drugs. The TCR comes from a woman aged 50 to 65 with Graves disease.

CDR3 nucleotides: TGCGCCAGCAGCTTGGTAGGGGGGCTCAACACCGGGGAGCTGTTTTTT. Encoded protein: CASSLVGGLNTGELFF. The chain employs TRBV5-1 and TRBJ2-2; D assignment may be TRBD1 or TRBD2 (6 bases each). V lost 0 bases and J 2 bases, leaving 11 bases between the germline ends. Germline values: CDR1 SGHRS, CDR2 YFSETQ. The CDR3 runs 16 residues.